This TCR beta chain was recovered during a study of beta chain features in type 1 diabetes. cDNA synthesis used the whole RNA isolate, giving expressed TCRB sequences. Using immunoSEQ multiplex PCR, the repertoire was profiled, and TCRdb retains in-frame clones only, with some absent. The sample carries hundreds of thousands of clones, about 12% recorded once. The CDR3 runs 15 residues. With 0 bases clipped from V and 5 bases from J, the junction kept 4 bases outside the gene matches. Germline V gene sequence: CDR1 KGHSH, CDR2 LQKENI. Sequenced input: naive CD4+ T cells from blood. The chain combines TRBV18 with TRBJ2-3, with 8 bases aligning to TRBD1. The clonotype comes from a man younger than 30 in good health. CDR3 in DNA: TGTGCCAGCTCACCACCACAGGGGGGACAAGATACGCAGTATTTT. Its protein is CASSPPQGGQDTQYF.